Each of the 28 T cell receptor beta chains below was sequenced from the same sample in a study of cytomegalovirus exposure and HLA in healthy donors. Primers: 60 Vbeta forward and 13 Jbeta reverse. The assay was immunoSEQ multiplex PCR, and TCRdb's table has in-frame clones only and misses some. The sample has 210,000 or so clones; roughly 84% are singletons. The sequenced material came from PBMCs. The receptors were gathered from a human donor in good health.

The chain employs TRBV6-1 and TRBJ1-2; D may be TRBD1 (5 bases). Per the germline V gene, CDR1 is MNHNS and CDR2 is SASEGT. CDR3 length: 16 amino acids. The V end lost 2 bases, the J end lost 0 bases, and 13 bases lay between the germline ends. The CDR3 DNA is TGTGCCAGCAGTGAAAGAAGGACACGCGCTAACTATGGCTACACCTTC. Amino acid sequence: CASSERRTRANYGYTF.

This rearrangement joins TRBV18 to TRBJ1-1; 10 nucleotides align to TRBD1. J gave up 4 bases and V 4 bases, and 3 bases lay outside the gene matches. Per the germline V gene, CDR1 is KGHSH and CDR2 is LQKENI. CDR3 length: 14 residues. The CDR3: CASSRDRGATEAFF. The CDR3 DNA reads as TGTGCCAGCTCACGGGACAGGGGTGCCACTGAAGCTTTCTTT.

The chain joins TRBV28 to TRBJ1-2, with 9 nucleotides matching TRBD1. The CDR3 has 14 amino acids. Unmatched junction bases numbered 5, after V lost 5 bases and J lost 4 bases. In germline, CDR1 is MDHEN, CDR2 SYDVKM. The CDR3 DNA follows: TGTGCCAGCAGTGCGGGACAGGGCCTCTATGGCTACACCTTC. Protein product: CASSAGQGLYGYTF.

The V call is TRBV28, the J call TRBJ2-3; 9 bases fit TRBD1. V shed 0 bases and J 1 base; nucleotides not matched to a gene: 8. CDR1 MDHEN and CDR2 SYDVKM come from the germline V gene. The CDR3 length is 18 residues. In DNA, the CDR3 is TGTGCCAGCAGTTTATGGACCGGGACAGGGAAGGGCACAGATACGCAGTATTTT. This encodes CASSLWTGTGKGTDTQYF.

The genes are TRBV19 and TRBJ2-5; 8 bases are shared with TRBD1. The J call is in doubt because the DNA end fits TRBJ2-7 better. This CDR3 has 12 amino acids. Germline V gene data show CDR1 as LNHDA and CDR2 as SQIVND (reference sequence). The CDR3: CASGQGSHEQYF. The CDR3 DNA follows: TGTGCCAGTGGACAGGGTAGCCACGAGCAGTACTTC.

J is TRBJ1-1 and V is TRBV5-5; D is possibly TRBD1 (6 bases). CDR1 and CDR2 from the germline V gene are SGHKS and YYEKEE (reference sequence). This CDR3 region has 12 residues. Deletions cut 4 bases from V and 2 bases from J, with 6 bases between. CDR3 nucleotides: TGTGCCAGCAGCGGGGGCAACACTGAAGCTTTCTTT. Its translation is CASSGGNTEAFF.

The rearrangement uses TRBV29-1 and TRBJ2-2; 10 nucleotides line up with TRBD1. CDR1 and CDR2 (germline): SQVTM, ANQGSEA. CDR3 length equals 13 residues. V shed 7 bases and J 5 bases; nucleotides not matched to a gene: 4. The CDR3 spells CSAGTGVTGELFF. CDR3 nucleotide sequence: TGCAGCGCCGGGACAGGGGTTACCGGGGAGCTGTTTTTT.

The CDR3 sequence: CAISPGTGLYEQYF. CDR3 DNA sequence: TGTGCCATCAGCCCCGGGACAGGGCTATACGAGCAGTACTTC. This rearrangement joins TRBV10-3 to TRBJ2-7; 9 bases fit TRBD1. Germline assignment: CDR1 ENHRY and CDR2 SYGVKD. V gave up 6 bases and J gave up 4 bases; unmatched junction bases: 7. This CDR3 is built from 14 residues.

The chain carries TRBV5-1 and TRBJ2-7; D perhaps matches TRBD1 (6 bases). V was pared by 1 base and J by 2 bases, with 13 bases between. CDR3 size: 15 residues. Germline-derived CDR1 and CDR2 are SGHRS and YFSETQ. CDR3 DNA: TGCGCCAGCAGCTTGAAAGGACAGACAACCTACGAGCAGTACTTC. This sequence encodes CASSLKGQTTYEQYF.

In DNA form, the CDR3 reads TGTGCCAGCAGCCAAGGGGTAGCGGTTAACACCGGGGAGCTGTTTTTT. It translates to CASSQGVAVNTGELFF. This rearrangement joins TRBV4-2 to TRBJ2-2; perhaps TRBD2 as D (6 bases). This CDR3 spans 16 amino acids. The germline V gene encodes CDR1 LGHNA and CDR2 YNFKEQ. V was cut by 1 base and J by 2 bases, with 11 bases left in between.

This clone was detected only once. The chain is built from TRBV27 and TRBJ2-3; tentatively, D is TRBD1 (5 bases). V lost 5 bases to trimming and J lost 0 bases, with 9 bases between them. The CDR3 loop spans 14 amino acids. CDR1 and CDR2 (germline): MNHEY, SMNVEV (reference sequence). DNA of the CDR3: TGTGCCAGCAGTCCACAGGTCAGCACAGATACGCAGTATTTT. As protein: CASSPQVSTDTQYF.

V gene TRBV27 combines with J gene TRBJ1-1; D is ambiguous. CDR1 MNHEY and CDR2 SMNVEV come from the germline V gene (reference sequence). Trimming took off 3 bases at V and 1 base at J, with 6 bases between the two ends. The CDR3 loop spans 13 amino acids. The CDR3 DNA sequence: TGTGCCAGCAGTTTGACGGGGAACACTGAAGCTTTCTTT. Protein product: CASSLTGNTEAFF.

The J gene is TRBJ2-7, the V gene TRBV12-5; maybe TRBD1 (6 bases). Looked up from germline, CDR1 is LGHNT and CDR2 is FRNRAP. The V gene lost 6 bases and the J gene lost 3 bases, with 18 bases spanning the gap. The CDR3 runs 15 residues. In DNA form, the CDR3 reads TGTGCTAGTGGGCAAAAGACCAGGGGTGGCTACGAGCAGTACTTC. Protein: CASGQKTRGGYEQYF.

This clone was detected only a few times. The chain couples TRBV7-3 to TRBJ2-1; 8 bases map to TRBD2. CDR3 length: 14 residues. From germline, CDR1 is SGHTA and CDR2 FQGTGA. J gave up 8 bases and V 5 bases, and 8 bases lay outside the gene matches. The CDR3 region is CASSAGLGADEQFF. CDR3 DNA: TGTGCCAGCAGCGCGGGACTAGGGGCCGATGAGCAGTTCTTC.

This clone has only one observation. V usage is TRBV19 and J usage is TRBJ2-7, with TRBD2 matching over 7 bases. The J segment lost 4 bases and the V segment lost 1 base, leaving 7 bases of the junction unmatched. The V gene's germline CDR1 is LNHDA and CDR2 SQIVND (reference sequence). The CDR3 consists of 15 residues. DNA for the CDR3: TGTGCCAGTAGTATAGGCCCTAGCGGACGTTACGAGCAGTACTTC. This encodes CASSIGPSGRYEQYF.

The rearrangement joins TRBV7-9 to TRBJ2-3; 9 bases are shared with TRBD1. The CDR3 is made up of 16 amino acids. Germline V gene data show CDR1 as SEHNR and CDR2 as FQNEAQ (reference sequence). The V segment lost 3 bases and the J segment 2 bases; nucleotides outside the gene matches: 6. CDR3 DNA: TGTGCCAGCAGCTTGAGATACAGGGGGCCCACAGATACGCAGTATTTT. This gives the protein CASSLRYRGPTDTQYF.

The chain links TRBV4-1 to TRBJ2-2; D might be TRBD2 (6 bases). V shed 4 bases and J shed 4 bases, with 19 bases lying between them. This CDR3 is built from 17 residues. The germline CDR1 and CDR2 sequences are MGHRA and YSYEKL. The CDR3: CASSPGPGVDSTGELFF. The CDR3 DNA follows: TGCGCCAGCAGCCCGGGGCCGGGGGTTGATAGCACCGGGGAGCTGTTTTTT.

In this sample, this clone turned up once. The rearrangement links TRBV7-2 to TRBJ2-7; D is unclear. The CDR3 runs to 15 residues. Trimming stripped 0 bases from V and 4 bases from J, with 13 bases between. Germline V gene sequence: CDR1 SGHTA, CDR2 FQGNSA. CDR3 bases: TGTGCCAGCAGCTTAGCCTTATTGCGGAGTTACGAGCAGTACTTC. Encoded protein: CASSLALLRSYEQYF.

This chain uses TRBV6-8 with TRBJ2-7; TRBD1 matches 10 bases. Germline CDR1 MNHGY, CDR2 SAAAGT. The CDR3 is 15 residues long. J lost 2 bases, V lost 6 bases, and 7 bases had no gene match. The CDR3 coding sequence is TGTGCCAGCAGACCCGGGACAGGGGAACCCTACGAGCAGTACTTC. Its translation: CASRPGTGEPYEQYF.

The CDR3 coding sequence is TGTGCCAGCAGTTCACTCCAAGAGACCCAGTACTTC. Its protein is CASSSLQETQYF. The chain joins TRBV7-9 to TRBJ2-5; unclear D gene. Trimming took 6 bases from V and 1 from J, leaving 6 bases between them. Germline V CDR1 and CDR2: SEHNR, FQNEAQ (reference sequence). This CDR3 is built from 12 residues.

The V and J genes are TRBV11-3 and TRBJ1-4; D gene ambiguous. Germline V gene lookup returns CDR1 SGHNT and CDR2 YENEEA. Trimming stripped 0 bases from V and 3 bases from J, with 8 bases between. The CDR3 is 15 amino acids. CDR3 bases: TGTGCCAGCAGCTTAGAAAGTGGGCCTAATGAAAAACTGTTTTTT. Its translation is CASSLESGPNEKLFF.

V usage is TRBV29-1 and J usage is TRBJ2-5, with 7 positions matching TRBD2. Germline V gives CDR1 SQVTM, CDR2 ANQGSEA. V shed 6 bases, J shed 1 base, and the junction held 8 bases outside the gene matches. The CDR3 length is 14 residues. This CDR3 reads CSVQPLAAQETQYF. CDR3 DNA sequence: TGCAGCGTCCAGCCCCTAGCGGCCCAAGAGACCCAGTACTTC.

This clone has just one count. The genes are TRBV6-5 and TRBJ1-4, with TRBD1 identical over 8 bases. This CDR3 has 13 amino acids. Germline trimming cut 6 bases from V and 5 bases from J; bases unmatched to any gene: 2. Per germline, CDR1 MNHEY and CDR2 SVGAGI. The CDR3: CASSRQGNEKLFF. In DNA, the CDR3 is TGTGCCAGCAGCCGACAGGGGAATGAAAAACTGTTTTTT.

This clone came up a few times. V and J are TRBV19 and TRBJ1-2, with 9 positions matching TRBD1. Germline values: CDR1 LNHDA, CDR2 SQIVND (reference sequence). V dropped 8 bases and J dropped 5; count of bases not matched to a gene: 3. The CDR3 spans 12 residues. This CDR3 is CASGTGRYGYTF. The CDR3 coding sequence is TGTGCCAGTGGGACAGGGAGATATGGCTACACCTTC.

This chain links TRBV28 with TRBJ1-2; TRBD1 agrees at 8 bases. The CDR3 covers 14 residues. Germline values: CDR1 MDHEN, CDR2 SYDVKM. Germline trimming cut 6 bases from V and 6 bases from J; bases unmatched to any gene: 9. The CDR3 DNA sequence: TGTGCCAGCAGCAATCCTCAGGGGGCTGATGGCTACACCTTC. Amino acid sequence: CASSNPQGADGYTF.

The rearrangement uses TRBV6-1 and TRBJ2-7; D possibly corresponds to TRBD1 (5 bases). Between the trimmed V and J ends, which lost 9 bases and 0 bases, there was a span of 12 bases. Looked up from germline, CDR1 is MNHNS and CDR2 is SASEGT. This CDR3 has 13 residues. CDR3 region: CASSDSYSYEQYF. CDR3 nucleotides: TGTGCCAGTTCCGACAGTTACTCCTACGAGCAGTACTTC.

The chain has TRBV7-2 and TRBJ1-5; D uncertain. CDR1 is SGHTA, CDR2 FQGNSA, per germline. This CDR3 comprises 12 residues. V was shortened by 3 bases and J by 13 bases, with 13 bases between the two germline ends. The CDR3 region is CASSLTLGVQHF. The DNA for the CDR3 is TGTGCCAGCAGCTTGACGCTTGGAGTGCAGCATTTT.

This clone is a singleton in its sample. This chain links TRBV28 with TRBJ1-1, with TRBD1 identical over 8 bases. Germline V CDR1 and CDR2: MDHEN, SYDVKM. This CDR3 spans 16 amino acids. Trimming at V came to 3 bases and at J to 4 bases, leaving 10 bases not matched to a gene. CDR3 DNA sequence: TGTGCCAGCAGTTTTTCCCCGAGGCAGGGGGCCACTGAAGCTTTCTTT. Protein sequence: CASSFSPRQGATEAFF. The whole variable domain, filled in from reference TRBV28 and TRBJ1-1, reads DVKVTQSSRYLVKRTGEKVFLECVQDMDHENMFWYRQDPGLGLRLIYFSYDVKMKEKGDIPEGYSVSREKKERFSLILESASTNQTSMYLCASSFSPRQGATEAFFGQGTRLTVV.